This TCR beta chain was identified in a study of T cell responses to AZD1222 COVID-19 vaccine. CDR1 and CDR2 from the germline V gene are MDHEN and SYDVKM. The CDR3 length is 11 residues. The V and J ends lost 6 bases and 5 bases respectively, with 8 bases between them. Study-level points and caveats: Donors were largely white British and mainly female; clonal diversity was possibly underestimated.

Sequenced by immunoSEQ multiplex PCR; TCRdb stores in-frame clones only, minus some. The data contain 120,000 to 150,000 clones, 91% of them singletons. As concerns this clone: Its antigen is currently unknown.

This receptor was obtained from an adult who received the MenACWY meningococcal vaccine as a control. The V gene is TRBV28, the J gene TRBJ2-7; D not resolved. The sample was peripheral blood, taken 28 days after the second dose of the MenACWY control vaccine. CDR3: CASRFANEQYF. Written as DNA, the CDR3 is TGTGCCAGCAGATTTGCCAACGAGCAGTACTTC.